These 11 T cell receptor beta chains share one sample of origin, sequenced in a study of PD-1 blockade in classical Hodgkin lymphoma. This table comes from immunoSEQ multiplex PCR, and its TCRdb copy is limited to in-frame clones, with some not included. This sample has roughly 64,000 clones, with more than 80% found just once. The time point was: cycle 4 day 1 (C4D1), after about 6 weeks of nivolumab. Every patient relapsed after autologous stem cell transplantation, and brentuximab vedotin exposure varied. The specimen comprised peripheral blood mononuclear cells (PBMCs), sampled before the fourth cycle of nivolumab. The source is a human donor with classical Hodgkin lymphoma.

The rearrangement joins TRBV4-2 to TRBJ1-3; D not resolved. Between the trimmed V and J ends, which lost 1 base and 0 bases, there was a span of 4 bases. The germline V gene has CDR1 LGHNA and CDR2 YNFKEQ. The CDR3 spans 14 residues. The chain's CDR3 is CASSQGNSGNTIYF. CDR3 nucleotides: TGTGCCAGCAGCCAAGGCAACTCTGGAAACACCATATATTTT.

The V call is TRBV7-2, the J call TRBJ2-3; 10 nucleotides agree with TRBD2. V lost 2 bases, J lost 6 bases, and 8 bases stayed unmatched. Germline CDR1 reads SGHTA; CDR2 reads FQGNSA. The CDR3 spans 16 residues. CDR3 sequence: CASSLSSGRIGDTQYF. The CDR3 DNA reads TGTGCCAGCAGCTTAAGTAGCGGGAGGATCGGGGATACGCAGTATTTT.

This rearrangement joins TRBV2 to TRBJ2-1; D unresolved. Germline assignment: CDR1 SNHLY and CDR2 FYNNEI. Trimming removed 4 bases from V and 7 bases from J, with 5 bases in between. The CDR3 sequence is 11 residues long. As DNA, the CDR3 is TGTGCCAGCAGTGGAGAAAATGAGCAGTTCTTC. Protein: CASSGENEQFF.

A remark on this clone: Other DNA sequences within the sample encode an identical CDR3. The chain recombines TRBV29-1 with TRBJ1-1; 9 positions match TRBD1. The CDR3 is made up of 13 amino acids. Germline V gene data show CDR1 as SQVTM and CDR2 as ANQGSEA. The V and J ends lost 6 bases and 4 bases, in that order; junction bases with no gene match: 6. The CDR3 reads CSVEKTGGTEAFF. The CDR3 bases are TGCAGCGTCGAGAAGACAGGGGGCACTGAAGCTTTCTTT.

This chain joins TRBV28 and TRBJ2-5; 7 nucleotides match TRBD1. V dropped 5 bases and J dropped 8; count of bases not matched to a gene: 5. The CDR3 is 12 amino acids. CDR1 is MDHEN and CDR2 is SYDVKM in the germline V gene. In DNA, the CDR3 is TGTGCCAGCAGTCAAGGACAGGCAACCCAGTACTTC. This encodes CASSQGQATQYF.

The V gene is TRBV28, the J gene TRBJ2-1; tentatively, D is TRBD2 (6 bases). This CDR3 is 19 amino acids long. Looked up from germline, CDR1 is MDHEN and CDR2 is SYDVKM. V was trimmed by 3 bases and J by 0 bases, leaving 21 bases between them. In DNA, the CDR3 is TGTGCCAGCAGTTTTATATACCCCCGCGGGGCCAGCTCCTACAATGAGCAGTTCTTC. It specifies CASSFIYPRGASSYNEQFF. The complete variable domain, with remaining parts taken from reference TRBV28 and TRBJ2-1, reads DVKVTQSSRYLVKRTGEKVFLECVQDMDHENMFWYRQDPGLGLRLIYFSYDVKMKEKGDIPEGYSVSREKKERFSLILESASTNQTSMYLCASSFIYPRGASSYNEQFFGPGTRLTVL.

The CDR3 DNA is TGCGCCAGCAGGGGTAGCTCAAACACCGGGGAGCTGTTTTTT. Its protein is CASRGSSNTGELFF. The chain couples TRBV10-2 to TRBJ2-2; D uncertain. This CDR3 has 14 amino acids. CDR1 is WSHSY and CDR2 is SAAADI in the germline V gene. Trimming stripped 6 bases from V and 2 bases from J, with 10 bases between.

This clone has more than one count but fewer than ten. The chain joins TRBV10-3 to TRBJ1-1; the D gene is possibly TRBD1 (6 bases). This CDR3 comprises 13 residues. Trimming took 5 bases from V and 4 from J, leaving 11 bases between them. The V gene's germline CDR1 is ENHRY and CDR2 SYGVKD. The CDR3 DNA reads TGTGCCATCAGTTTGAACAGGGCCACTGAAGCTTTCTTT. This encodes CAISLNRATEAFF.

This clone was counted a single time. The chain combines TRBV2 with TRBJ2-2, with D perhaps matching TRBD1 or TRBD2 (6 bases each). V gave up 7 bases and J gave up 1 base, with 13 bases separating them. From germline, CDR1 is SNHLY and CDR2 FYNNEI. The CDR3 covers 15 residues. The CDR3 DNA reads as TGTGCCAGCAAGGGGGGTAGCGGGAACACCGGGGAGCTGTTTTTT. It is translated as CASKGGSGNTGELFF.

This sequence joins TRBV5-4 and TRBJ2-3, with TRBD2 matching 13 bases. Germline CDR1 is SGHNT and CDR2 is YYREEE (reference sequence). V was pared by 2 bases and J by 2 bases, with 2 bases of the junction left unmatched. This CDR3 comprises 16 residues. CDR3 amino acids: CASSLGLAGATDTQYF. CDR3 nucleotide sequence: TGTGCCAGCAGCTTAGGACTAGCGGGGGCCACAGATACGCAGTATTTT.

The V gene is TRBV9, the J gene TRBJ2-2, with unresolved D. The ends were cut back, 0 bases at V and 3 bases at J, with 12 bases in the middle. CDR3 length: 16 residues. The V gene's germline CDR1 is SGDLS and CDR2 YYNGEE. Here the CDR3 reads CASSVGISPDTGELFF. CDR3 DNA: TGTGCCAGCAGCGTAGGAATTAGCCCCGACACCGGGGAGCTGTTTTTT.